This entry describes one T cell receptor beta chain. Method: immunoSEQ multiplex PCR; TCRdb's copy keeps in-frame clones and lacks some. The sample carries more than 90,000 clones, about 77% recorded once. This entry belongs to a study of blood T cell repertoires in COVID-19. Overall study: Sample material is recorded as cDNA or gDNA derived from T cells, B-cell-depleted T cells, or PBMCs.

Germline V gives CDR1 LNHDA, CDR2 SQIVND (reference sequence). With 8 bases removed from V and 1 base from J, the gap between germline ends came to 15 bases. The CDR3 sequence is 15 residues long. This chain joins TRBV19 and TRBJ2-1, with D perhaps TRBD2 (5 bases). The TCR comes from a woman aged 80 or over with acute or convalescent COVID-19. The source material was peripheral blood. The CDR3 DNA reads as TGTGCCAGTGACGAGGGAAGGATATCCTACAATGAGCAGTTCTTC. This translates into CASDEGRISYNEQFF.